One and the same sample provided the 31 T cell receptor beta chains below, sequenced in a study of cytomegalovirus exposure and HLA in healthy donors. This PCR relied on a set of 60 Vbeta primers and 13 Jbeta primers. Only in-frame clones appear in the TCRdb table, and some are missing; sequencing was by immunoSEQ multiplex PCR. The sample comprises approximately 170,000 clones, less than 85% of which are singletons, and 1% rests with the top ten. Sequences were obtained from PBMCs. The receptors here all came from a boy aged 2 to 9 in good health and CMV-seronegative.

The chain employs TRBV15 and TRBJ1-2; no clear D. Trimming pared 0 bases from V and 8 bases from J, leaving 13 bases between. Germline V CDR1 and CDR2: LNHNV, YYDKDF (reference sequence). This CDR3 has 14 amino acids. The CDR3 sequence is CATSRDTGMEGYTF. CDR3 DNA: TGTGCCACCAGCAGAGATACCGGGATGGAGGGCTACACCTTC.

The genes are TRBV5-1 and TRBJ1-1; 9 bases agree with TRBD1. Germline values: CDR1 SGHRS, CDR2 YFSETQ. The CDR3 is made up of 14 amino acids. V lost 7 bases to trimming and J lost 6 bases; unmatched junction nucleotides: 10. The CDR3 DNA sequence: TGCGCCAGCGGAGAGACAGGGGGAAGTGCTGAAGCTTTCTTT. This gives the protein CASGETGGSAEAFF.

The CDR3 here is CASSEVKGGPYEQYF. DNA for the CDR3: TGTGCCAGCAGTGAAGTGAAAGGGGGTCCCTACGAGCAGTACTTC. The J gene is TRBJ2-7, the V gene TRBV2; D perhaps matches TRBD1 (6 bases). V dropped 1 base and J dropped 2 bases, with 12 bases sitting between them. The CDR3 extends over 15 amino acids. Germline loops: CDR1 SNHLY, CDR2 FYNNEI.

This clone was counted a few times. The V and J genes are TRBV5-1 and TRBJ1-4, with a tentative D call TRBD1 (6 bases). From germline, CDR1 is SGHRS and CDR2 YFSETQ. This CDR3 contains 15 residues. V lost 0 bases, J lost 8 bases, and 14 bases lay in between. CDR3 nucleotide sequence: TGCGCCAGCAGCTTGGAGGCAGGGCAGGGGGAAAAACTGTTTTTT. Translation: CASSLEAGQGEKLFF.

The rearrangement links TRBV19 to TRBJ2-2; D is unclear. Trimming stripped 1 base from V and 1 base from J, with 10 bases between. Germline V CDR1 and CDR2: LNHDA, SQIVND (reference sequence). The CDR3 runs 16 residues. The DNA of the CDR3 is TGTGCCAGTAGTATAGTGTCAGGTTTGAACACCGGGGAGCTGTTTTTT. Amino acids: CASSIVSGLNTGELFF.

This chain uses TRBV5-5 with TRBJ1-1; 8 bases match TRBD1. Germline lookup yields CDR1 SGHKS and CDR2 YYEKEE (reference sequence). The ends lost 0 bases at V and 0 bases at J; junction bases unmatched: 4. CDR3 length: 16 amino acids. CDR3: CASSLVETGVNTEAFF. In DNA, the CDR3 is TGTGCCAGCAGCTTGGTCGAGACAGGGGTGAACACTGAAGCTTTCTTT.

The chain has TRBV7-9 and TRBJ1-6, with a weak D call TRBD1 (6 bases). There are 17 residues in the CDR3. Germline V CDR1 and CDR2: SEHNR, FQNEAQ (reference sequence). Trimming shortened V by 2 bases and J by 7 bases, and 18 bases separated the two germline ends. The chain's CDR3 is CASSLRGGPGQNSPLHF. The CDR3 DNA reads as TGTGCCAGCAGCTTAAGGGGGGGCCCGGGACAAAATTCACCCCTCCACTTT.

In this sample, this clone turned up a few times. The rearrangement uses TRBV6-5 and TRBJ1-2, with D possibly matching TRBD1 (5 bases). The V end was cut by 0 bases, the J end by 4 bases, with 9 bases between. The germline V gene has CDR1 MNHEY and CDR2 SVGAGI. The CDR3 sequence is 14 residues long. CDR3 sequence (DNA): TGTGCCAGCAGTTACTCGACAGAATCCTATGGCTACACCTTC. Translating gives CASSYSTESYGYTF.

This rearrangement joins TRBV5-5 to TRBJ2-3, with TRBD2 matching over 13 bases. This CDR3 has 16 amino acids. V trimming: 4 bases; J trimming: 0 bases; junction bases outside the gene matches: 2. Germline CDR1 reads SGHKS; CDR2 reads YYEKEE (reference sequence). For the CDR3, the DNA is TGTGCCAGCAGCATACTAGCGGGGGGGAGCACAGATACGCAGTATTTT. Translation: CASSILAGGSTDTQYF.

This clone was seen once. The chain recombines TRBV4-1 with TRBJ2-3; D is unclear. The CDR3 totals 15 residues. Per germline, CDR1 MGHRA and CDR2 YSYEKL. Trimming shortened V by 1 base and J by 0 bases, and 8 bases separated the two germline ends. CDR3 nucleotide sequence: TGCGCCAGCAGCCAAGTGGCCGGGAGCACAGATACGCAGTATTTT. Translating it yields CASSQVAGSTDTQYF.

The chain employs TRBV18 and TRBJ2-2; D call uncertain. From germline, CDR1 is KGHSH and CDR2 LQKENI. V shed 3 bases and J shed 8 bases, with 16 bases lying between them. This CDR3 contains 15 residues. The CDR3 sequence: CASSPNSPLMGELFF. The CDR3 coding sequence is TGTGCCAGCTCACCCAACTCCCCATTGATGGGGGAGCTGTTTTTT.

V is TRBV11-3 and J is TRBJ2-2, with D uncertain. This CDR3 is built from 15 residues. Looked up from germline, CDR1 is SGHNT and CDR2 is YENEEA. V was shortened by 5 bases and J by 0 bases, with 10 bases between the two germline ends. CDR3 bases: TGTGCCAGCAGCCAGACGGGTTCGAACACCGGGGAGCTGTTTTTT. This translates into CASSQTGSNTGELFF.

The V and J genes are TRBV5-8 and TRBJ1-5, with D possibly matching TRBD1 (5 bases). Looked up from germline, CDR1 is SGHTS and CDR2 is YDEGEE. The CDR3 length is 12 residues. V dropped 4 bases and J dropped 9 bases, with 11 bases sitting between them. As DNA, the CDR3 is TGTGCCAGCAGCCCGACAGCAGGGCCCCAGCATTTT. Its translation: CASSPTAGPQHF. The whole variable domain, remainder taken from reference TRBV5-8 and TRBJ1-5, is EAGVTQSPTHLIKTRGQQATLRCSPISGHTSVYWYQQALGLGLQFLLWYDEGEERNRGNFPPRFSGRQFPNYSSELNVNALELEDSALYLCASSPTAGPQHFGDGTRLSIL.

The chain is built from TRBV28 and TRBJ2-7; TRBD1 might be the D (6 bases). The germline V gene encodes CDR1 MDHEN and CDR2 SYDVKM. The V and J ends lost 5 bases and 2 bases respectively, with 10 bases between them. The CDR3 runs 13 residues. For the CDR3, the DNA is TGTGCCAGCAGTCCGGCAGGGGCCTACGAGCAGTACGTC. It translates to CASSPAGAYEQYV.

The CDR3 nucleotides read TGTGCCACCAGCAGAGGGGGGAACAGGGCTGGTAACTATGGCTACACCTTC. This codes for CATSRGGNRAGNYGYTF. The chain has TRBV15 and TRBJ1-2; D possibly corresponds to TRBD1 (6 bases). V gave up 1 base and J gave up 1 base, with 16 bases separating them. Per the germline V gene, CDR1 is LNHNV and CDR2 is YYDKDF (reference sequence). The CDR3 is 17 amino acids.

The V call is TRBV14, the J call TRBJ2-5; D is undetermined. Trimming stripped 6 bases from V and 5 bases from J, with 13 bases between. CDR1 is SGHDN, CDR2 FVKESK, per germline. The CDR3 has 13 amino acids. CDR3 loop: CASSVRMKETQYF. Written as DNA, the CDR3 is TGTGCCAGCAGTGTCAGAATGAAGGAGACCCAGTACTTC.

The chain has TRBV18 and TRBJ1-1, with D hard to call. The length of the CDR3 is 11 residues. V dropped 4 bases and J dropped 8 bases, with 8 bases sitting between them. From germline, CDR1 is KGHSH and CDR2 LQKENI. CDR3 amino acids: CASSLLTEAFF. As DNA, the CDR3 is TGTGCCAGCTCACTGCTGACAGAAGCTTTCTTT.

The V gene is TRBV21-1, the J gene TRBJ2-3; the DNA was not compared with TRBD2, the D call given in the table. TRBV21-1 represents a pseudogene. This CDR3 is built from 15 residues. The CDR3 region is CASIPSEGDTDTQYF. In DNA form, the CDR3 reads TGTGCCAGCATTCCCTCGGAGGGTGACACAGATACGCAGTATTTT.

The J gene is TRBJ2-1, the V gene TRBV27; TRBD2 matches 8 bases. Germline CDR1 and CDR2: MNHEY and SMNVEV (reference sequence). The CDR3 extends over 15 amino acids. Losses at the gene ends were 4 bases for V and 8 bases for J; bases not matched to a gene: 10. The DNA of the CDR3 is TGTGCCAGCAGTTCACCAAGCGGGAGTAGGGATGAGCAGTTCTTC. It is translated as CASSSPSGSRDEQFF.

The gene calls are TRBV5-6 and TRBJ1-2; a weak D match, TRBD1 (5 bases). This CDR3 comprises 15 residues. Germline-derived CDR1 and CDR2 are SGHDT and YYEEEE. Trimming took 0 bases from V and 7 from J, leaving 16 bases between them. The CDR3 nucleotides are TGTGCCAGCAGCTTGGAGAGTACGGGGGTCGGTGGCTACACCTTC. It translates to CASSLESTGVGGYTF.

This rearrangement joins TRBV9 to TRBJ2-2; D gene unclear. Germline assignment: CDR1 SGDLS and CDR2 YYNGEE. V was pared by 4 bases and J by 7 bases, with 8 bases between. This CDR3 region has 12 residues. The DNA of the CDR3 is TGTGCCAGCAGCCTCCCCGGCGGGGAGCTGTTTTTT. Its protein product is CASSLPGGELFF.

This clone showed up just a few times. The chain carries TRBV6-1 and TRBJ2-2; the D gene is possibly TRBD1 (5 bases). The CDR3 is 15 amino acids. Per the germline V gene, CDR1 is MNHNS and CDR2 is SASEGT. V gave up 2 bases and J gave up 1 base, with 8 bases separating them. CDR3 coding DNA: TGTGCCAGCAGTGAATCGACAGAGAACACCGGGGAGCTGTTTTTT. This translates into CASSESTENTGELFF.

This clone was seen just once. The CDR3 DNA reads as TGTGCAAGTCGCCCAACCGGGACAGGGCGAATAATGAACACTGAAGCTTTCTTT. It codes for CASRPTGTGRIMNTEAFF. This rearrangement joins TRBV12-2 to TRBJ1-1; the table's D call, TRBD1, was not checked against the DNA. TRBV12-2 constitutes a pseudogene. CDR3 length: 18 amino acids.

The chain joins TRBV4-2 to TRBJ2-2, with 13 bases identical to TRBD2. The germline gives CDR1 LGHNA, CDR2 YNFKEQ. This CDR3 has 17 residues. Losses at the gene ends were 3 bases for V and 4 bases for J; bases not matched to a gene: 5. The CDR3 spells CASSQAGLAGVTGELFF. The CDR3 DNA reads as TGTGCCAGCAGCCAGGCAGGACTAGCGGGGGTCACCGGGGAGCTGTTTTTT.

This chain uses TRBV7-9 with TRBJ2-3; TRBD2 agrees at 11 bases. The germline gives CDR1 SEHNR, CDR2 FQNEAQ (reference sequence). J lost 4 bases, V lost 5 bases, and 5 bases had no gene match. The CDR3 runs to 15 residues. The CDR3 coding sequence is TGTGCCAGCAGCCACACTAGCGGGAGTGCAGATACGCAGTATTTT. Encoded protein: CASSHTSGSADTQYF.

The chain combines TRBV7-6 with TRBJ1-1; D remains ambiguous. Germline V gene lookup returns CDR1 SGHVS and CDR2 FNYEAQ. The CDR3 runs 15 residues. V was shortened by 5 bases and J by 8 bases, with 21 bases between the two germline ends. The chain's CDR3 is CASSQGHGWGEEAFF. The CDR3 bases are TGTGCCAGCAGCCAAGGCCACGGTTGGGGAGAAGAAGCTTTCTTT.

This clone was counted between two and nine times. In DNA, the CDR3 is TGTGCCAGCAGCCTATACAGGGTGCCCTCCAAGGGAGAAAAACTGTTTTTT. It is translated as CASSLYRVPSKGEKLFF. The J gene is TRBJ1-4, the V gene TRBV11-2, with D possibly matching TRBD1 (6 bases). The CDR3 has 17 residues. Germline V CDR1 and CDR2: SGHAT, FQNNGV. V gave up 5 bases and J gave up 8 bases, with 24 bases separating them.

V and J are TRBV6-1 and TRBJ2-7; the D gene is possibly TRBD1 (5 bases). Looked up from germline, CDR1 is MNHNS and CDR2 is SASEGT. The CDR3 consists of 14 residues. The V end lost 8 bases, the J end lost 6 bases, and 20 bases lay between the germline ends. In DNA form, the CDR3 reads TGTGCCAGCTCGTGGGGAATTCAGGGAATCGAGCAGTACGTC. Translating gives CASSWGIQGIEQYV.

The rearrangement links TRBV9 to TRBJ2-1; 9 bases line up with TRBD2. Trimming took 9 bases from V and 5 from J; bases not matched to a gene: 3. This CDR3 is 12 amino acids long. Germline loops: CDR1 SGDLS, CDR2 YYNGEE. DNA of the CDR3: TGTGCCACCCTAGCGGGAAACAATGAGCAGTTCTTC. Translation gives CATLAGNNEQFF.

In this sample, this clone turned up once. A read error may account for a junction end that differs from germline. The rearrangement joins TRBV30 to TRBJ2-5; possibly TRBD1 for D (6 bases). Germline CDR1 reads GTSNPN; CDR2 reads SVGIG (reference sequence). There are 11 residues in the CDR3. Here the CDR3 reads CAWSVGRTADF. CDR3 DNA: TGTGCCTGGAGTGTAGGTAGGACAGCCGACTTC.

The chain recombines TRBV9 with TRBJ2-3, with D perhaps TRBD2 (7 bases). From germline, CDR1 is SGDLS and CDR2 YYNGEE. There are 15 residues in the CDR3. V was clipped by 0 bases and J by 0 bases, with 8 bases between them. The CDR3 loop reads CASSVGGGSTDTQYF. The CDR3 nucleotides are TGTGCCAGCAGCGTAGGGGGGGGCAGCACAGATACGCAGTATTTT.